The entry below gives a single TCR beta chain sequence along with its context. Its antigen is not known. This specimen belongs to a study of lymphopenia after photon versus proton radiotherapy. Regarding the study as a whole: Survival link was tested only in deceased patients; proton benefit remains a possibility.

Measured with immunoSEQ multiplex PCR; TCRdb has only the in-frame clones, and not every one. The sample has 150,000 to 200,000 clones, 88% seen once. The CDR3 is 13 amino acids. V was pared by 4 bases and J by 4 bases, with 7 bases between. Germline assignment: CDR1 LGHNT and CDR2 FRNRAP. This clonotype was obtained from a man between 45 and 60 years old with gastric cancer. The chain carries TRBV12-5 and TRBJ1-4; D not certain. This material consisted of peripheral blood, taken from a patient treated with photon-based radiotherapy. CDR3: CASGSDLNEKLFF. The CDR3 bases are TGTGCTAGTGGTTCCGACCTTAATGAAAAACTGTTTTTT.